A single sample is the source of the 25 T cell receptor beta chains below, sequenced in a study of blood T cells in healthy people across ages. Alongside a J-beta primer mix, a sample-barcoded 5' primer served in a second PCR lasting about 6 to 11 cycles. TCRdb recomputed calls from the 5' RACE reads with MiXCR, one row per CDR3 protein. The data show some 860,000 distinct CDR3 sequences, about 61% seen once. Sequenced input: blood. These receptor sequences come from a man aged 40-49 years in good health.

The chain recombines TRBV10-3 with TRBJ2-2; TRBD1 matches at 7 bases. Germline lookup yields CDR1 ENHRY and CDR2 SYGVKD. CDR3 length equals 17 residues. Trimming removed 4 bases from V and 0 bases from J; junction bases left unmatched: 8. CDR3 sequence: CAISAIEGTANTGELFF. Written as DNA, the CDR3 is TGTGCCATCAGTGCGATTGAGGGGACAGCGAACACCGGGGAGCTGTTTTTT.

The chain joins TRBV7-9 to TRBJ1-2, with D possibly TRBD1 on 6 matching bases. V was trimmed by 5 bases and J by 1 base, leaving 17 bases between them. CDR1 SEHNR and CDR2 FQNEAQ come from the germline V gene (reference sequence). The CDR3 spans 16 residues. The CDR3: CASSVGGANRNYGYTF. CDR3 coding DNA: TGTGCCAGCAGCGTTGGGGGGGCAAATCGTAACTATGGCTACACCTTC.

A few counts support this clonotype. The rearrangement uses TRBV11-1 and TRBJ2-5; 10 bases agree with TRBD2. V lost 3 bases and J lost 5; bases outside the gene matches: 6. CDR1 SGHAT and CDR2 FQDESV come from the germline V gene (reference sequence). This CDR3 contains 15 residues. The CDR3 protein is CASSFSGGLPETQYF. The CDR3 DNA is TGTGCCAGCAGCTTTAGCGGGGGGCTCCCGGAGACCCAGTACTTC.

This chain connects TRBV20-1 to TRBJ2-1, with TRBD2 identical over 13 bases. The V gene's germline CDR1 is DFQATT and CDR2 SNEGSKA (reference sequence). The CDR3 covers 17 residues. The V gene end was trimmed by 5 bases and the J gene end by 0 bases; junction bases not matched to a gene: 7. The CDR3 region is CSARTSGGLSSYNEQFF. The CDR3 DNA reads as TGCAGTGCTCGGACTAGCGGGGGATTGAGCTCCTACAATGAGCAGTTCTTC.

The chain links TRBV19 to TRBJ1-2; D is uncertain. Germline assignment: CDR1 LNHDA and CDR2 SQIVND (reference sequence). The V gene lost 7 bases and the J gene lost 3 bases, with 9 bases spanning the gap. The CDR3 is made up of 12 amino acids. CDR3 in amino acids: CASNRQDYGYTF. The CDR3 region has the DNA TGTGCCAGTAATAGGCAGGACTATGGCTACACCTTC.

This clonotype turned up a few times. This chain joins TRBV9 and TRBJ2-3, with a weak D call TRBD2 (6 bases). The V gene lost 3 bases and the J gene lost 5 bases, with 19 bases spanning the gap. Germline-derived CDR1 and CDR2 are SGDLS and YYNGEE. The CDR3 loop spans 16 amino acids. This CDR3 reads CASSARDSPPEDTQYF. CDR3 coding DNA: TGTGCCAGCAGCGCCCGGGACTCACCCCCTGAAGATACGCAGTATTTT.

A note on this clonotype: One end of the junction does not line up with germline, which may come from a read error. This chain links TRBV7-9 with TRBJ1-6; possibly TRBD1 for D (6 bases). Germline V gives CDR1 SEHNR, CDR2 FQNEAQ (reference sequence). The CDR3 length is 16 residues. The CDR3 sequence is CASRLGGSSYNSPLHF. CDR3 DNA sequence: TGTGCCAGCAGGTTAGGGGGGAGCTCCTATAATTCACCCCTCCACTTT. The entire variable domain, with the rest obtained from reference TRBV7-9 and TRBJ1-6, is as follows: DTGVSQNPRHKITKRGQNVTFRCDPISEHNRLYWYRQTLGQGPEFLTYFQNEAQLEKSRLLSDRFSAERPKGSFSTLEIQRTEQGDSAMYLCASRLGGSSYNSPLHFGNGTRLTVT.

The chain is built from TRBV6-1 and TRBJ2-7; 8 bases agree with TRBD1. The CDR3 runs 14 residues. The V gene's germline CDR1 is MNHNS and CDR2 SASEGT. The junction had 5 bases not matched to a gene; V was cut back by 7 bases and J by 0 bases. In nucleotides, the CDR3 is TGTGCCAGCACTCCGGACAGGGCCTCCTACGAGCAGTACTTC. Residues: CASTPDRASYEQYF.

J is TRBJ2-1 and V is TRBV3-1; 7 bases match TRBD1. J was trimmed by 3 bases and V by 0 bases; bases with no gene match: 2. The length of the CDR3 is 15 residues. Per the germline V gene, CDR1 is LGHDT and CDR2 is YNNKEL (reference sequence). The CDR3 here is CASSQEGGNYNEQFF. For the CDR3, the DNA is TGTGCCAGCAGCCAAGAAGGGGGCAACTACAATGAGCAGTTCTTC.

This sequence joins TRBV7-4 and TRBJ2-3; 7 positions agree with TRBD2. The V segment lost 1 base and the J segment 2 bases; nucleotides outside the gene matches: 6. The CDR3 loop spans 16 amino acids. In germline, CDR1 is SGHVT, CDR2 SQSDAQ. This CDR3 reads CASSLDPAGYTDTQYF. The DNA for the CDR3 is TGTGCCAGCAGCTTAGACCCAGCGGGGTACACAGATACGCAGTATTTT.

This clonotype came up a few times. The chain links TRBV2 to TRBJ2-1; 14 bases align to TRBD2. The CDR3 has 15 amino acids. Germline loops: CDR1 SNHLY, CDR2 FYNNEI. Losses at the gene ends were 6 bases for V and 8 bases for J; bases not matched to a gene: 6. The CDR3 DNA reads TGTGCCAGCAGGGTGACTAGCGGGGGGGCCCATGAGCAGTTCTTC. It translates to CASRVTSGGAHEQFF.

This clonotype was recorded many times. In nucleotides, the CDR3 is TGTGCCACCAGTGATTTGCAAGCGGGGGGGCTTTATGAGCAGTTCTTC. This codes for CATSDLQAGGLYEQFF. The rearrangement joins TRBV24-1 to TRBJ2-1, with 10 bases fitting TRBD2. CDR1 and CDR2 (germline): KGHDR, SFDVKD. This CDR3 region has 16 residues. The V gene end was trimmed by 0 bases and the J gene end by 8 bases; junction bases not matched to a gene: 6.

V gene TRBV14 combines with J gene TRBJ2-7; tentatively, D is TRBD2 (5 bases). Deletions cut 1 base from V and 7 bases from J, with 11 bases between. Looked up from germline, CDR1 is SGHDN and CDR2 is FVKESK. The CDR3 is made up of 13 amino acids. DNA for the CDR3: TGTGCCAGCAGCCAAGGACGAGGGAATGAGCAGTACTTC. It yields the protein CASSQGRGNEQYF.

Written as DNA, the CDR3 is TGCAGCGTTGACAGGACCGGGACACCCTACGAGCAGTACTTC. Amino acids: CSVDRTGTPYEQYF. V usage is TRBV29-1 and J usage is TRBJ2-7; D may be TRBD1 (6 bases). The CDR3 spans 14 residues. Germline V CDR1 and CDR2: SQVTM, ANQGSEA. Trimming stripped 3 bases from V and 2 bases from J, with 14 bases between.

The sample holds many counts of this clonotype. This chain connects TRBV6-5 to TRBJ2-1; 10 positions match TRBD1. J was trimmed by 8 bases and V by 5 bases; bases with no gene match: 12. Germline V gene lookup returns CDR1 MNHEY and CDR2 SVGAGI. This CDR3 contains 16 residues. CDR3 nucleotides: TGTGCCAGCAGTACGGGTCCCGGGACAGGGGACGATGAGCAGTTCTTC. This encodes CASSTGPGTGDDEQFF.

The genes are TRBV29-1 and TRBJ1-1; D perhaps matches TRBD1 (6 bases). Looked up from germline, CDR1 is SQVTM and CDR2 is ANQGSEA. This CDR3 is 15 amino acids long. The V gene lost 6 bases and the J gene lost 0 bases, with 17 bases spanning the gap. The CDR3 is CSVISYGGLNTEAFF. The CDR3 nucleotides are TGCAGCGTAATATCCTACGGGGGGCTGAACACTGAAGCTTTCTTT.

This clonotype was detected only a few times. The J gene is TRBJ2-5, the V gene TRBV20-1; 7 bases match TRBD1. Germline V lookup: CDR1 DFQATT, CDR2 SNEGSKA (reference sequence). V lost 3 bases and J lost 3; bases outside the gene matches: 4. CDR3 length: 13 amino acids. Here the CDR3 DNA reads TGCAGTGCTAGTAGGGGGCAAAAAGAGACCCAGTACTTC. Protein: CSASRGQKETQYF.

This clonotype was detected only a few times. This chain joins TRBV25-1 and TRBJ2-5; the D gene could be TRBD1 or TRBD2 (5 bases each). V lost 2 bases to trimming and J lost 11 bases, with 12 bases between them. Germline V gene data show CDR1 as MGHDK and CDR2 as SYGVNS. This CDR3 comprises 12 residues. CDR3 region: CASSEQTWGQYF. In DNA, the CDR3 is TGTGCCAGCAGTGAACAGACGTGGGGGCAGTACTTC. Looking up the rest from reference TRBV25-1 and TRBJ2-5 gives the full variable domain: EADIYQTPRYLVIGTGKKITLECSQTMGHDKMYWYQQDPGMELHLIHYSYGVNSTEKGDLSSESTVSRIRTEHFPLTLESARPSHTSQYLCASSEQTWGQYFGPGTRLLVL.

The chain uses TRBV29-1 and TRBJ2-3; D is unresolved. Trimming removed 8 bases at V and 5 bases at J, with 11 bases between. CDR3 length: 11 amino acids. The germline gives CDR1 SQVTM, CDR2 ANQGSEA. CDR3 sequence reads: CSFYLGDTQYF. CDR3 in DNA: TGCAGCTTCTACCTTGGAGATACGCAGTATTTT.

This clonotype was counted between two and nine times. The V call is TRBV12-3 or TRBV12-4, the J call TRBJ2-7, with D maybe TRBD1 (5 bases). V was trimmed by 2 bases and J by 7 bases, leaving 15 bases between them. The CDR3 length is 14 residues. The CDR3 DNA reads as TGTGCCAGCAGTTTACAAAGACAGTACCGGGAGCAGTACTTC. This sequence encodes CASSLQRQYREQYF.

The CDR3: CASYLTGDYGYTF. The CDR3 region has the DNA TGTGCCAGCTACCTTACAGGGGACTATGGCTACACCTTC. The V call is TRBV13, the J call TRBJ1-2, with 7 bases lining up with TRBD1. J lost 3 bases, V lost 8 bases, and 6 bases had no gene match. Germline lookup yields CDR1 PRHDT and CDR2 FYEKMQ (reference sequence). This CDR3 has 13 residues.

In this sample, this clonotype turned up a few times. V and J are TRBV3-1 and TRBJ2-7; possibly TRBD2 for D (6 bases). Trimming shortened V by 2 bases and J by 4 bases, and 9 bases separated the two germline ends. The CDR3 consists of 13 residues. Germline loops: CDR1 LGHDT, CDR2 YNNKEL (reference sequence). In DNA, the CDR3 is TGTGCCAGCAGCCAACGCGGGACTTACGAGCAGTACTTC. Its translation: CASSQRGTYEQYF.

This clonotype appeared a few times. The rearrangement uses TRBV20-1 and TRBJ2-3, with a possible D match to TRBD2 (5 bases). Germline values: CDR1 DFQATT, CDR2 SNEGSKA (reference sequence). This CDR3 is built from 15 residues. Trimming cost V 5 bases and J 5 bases, with 20 bases left between them. CDR3 coding DNA: TGCAGTGCTGCCGACCGGGAACCCTCGGGAGATACGCAGTATTTT. Protein sequence: CSAADREPSGDTQYF.

The chain uses TRBV20-1 and TRBJ2-3, with D possibly being TRBD1 or TRBD2 (6 bases each). Germline V gene data show CDR1 as DFQATT and CDR2 as SNEGSKA (reference sequence). V lost 6 bases to trimming and J lost 5 bases, with 15 bases between them. The CDR3 is 13 residues long. CDR3 coding DNA: TGCAGTGCATCGGGGGCCCTCGGAGATACGCAGTATTTT. Protein: CSASGALGDTQYF.

The CDR3 DNA follows: TGTGCCAGCAGTTACTCGACCGGGAAAGCCTACGAGCAGTACTTC. The encoded protein is CASSYSTGKAYEQYF. This chain joins TRBV6-2 or TRBV6-3 and TRBJ2-7; D possibly corresponds to TRBD2 (5 bases). This CDR3 is 15 amino acids long. With 0 bases removed from V and 2 bases from J, the gap between germline ends came to 11 bases. CDR1 and CDR2 from the germline V gene are MNHEY and SVGEGT.